This entry features one TCR beta chain sequence. The entry originates in a study of CD8 T cells in Susac syndrome. V gave up 3 bases and J gave up 2 bases, with 6 bases separating them. The V gene's germline CDR1 is SGHRS and CDR2 YFSETQ. This CDR3 spans 13 amino acids. TEMRA cells were FACS-enriched, while CD8+ and CD4+ T cells were negatively isolated. Random hexamers served to reverse transcribe about 0.45 to 1 ug RNA. immunoSEQ multiplex PCR amplified TCR beta CDR3 across 54 Vbeta, 13 Jbeta. Each CDR3 protein gets one entry after TCRdb re-called the immunoSEQ multiplex PCR reads with MiXCR. The table lists about 180,000 distinct CDR3 sequences, around 95% of them singletons.

The source is a human donor with multiple sclerosis. Sequences were obtained from CD4+ T cells from PBMCs. The chain combines TRBV5-1 with TRBJ1-5, with D uncertain. CDR3 coding DNA: TGCGCCAGCAGCTCGGACGGCAATCAGCCCCAGCATTTT. Translated, it gives CASSSDGNQPQHF.